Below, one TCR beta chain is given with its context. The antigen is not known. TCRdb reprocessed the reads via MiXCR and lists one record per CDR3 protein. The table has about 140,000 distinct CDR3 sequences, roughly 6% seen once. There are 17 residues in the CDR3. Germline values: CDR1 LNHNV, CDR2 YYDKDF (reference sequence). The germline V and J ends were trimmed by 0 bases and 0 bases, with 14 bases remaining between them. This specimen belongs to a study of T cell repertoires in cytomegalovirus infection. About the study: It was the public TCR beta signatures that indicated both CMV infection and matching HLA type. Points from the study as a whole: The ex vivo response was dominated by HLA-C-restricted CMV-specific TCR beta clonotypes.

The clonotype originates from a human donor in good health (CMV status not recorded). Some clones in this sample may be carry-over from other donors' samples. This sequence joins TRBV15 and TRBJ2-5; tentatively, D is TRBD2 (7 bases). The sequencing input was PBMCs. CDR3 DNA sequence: TGTGCCACCAGCAGAGACCTCTTCGGGGGGCACCAAGAGACCCAGTACTTC. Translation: CATSRDLFGGHQETQYF.